The rows below give T cell receptor beta chains drawn from one sample of a study of cytomegalovirus exposure and HLA in healthy donors. The assay was immunoSEQ multiplex PCR, and TCRdb's table has in-frame clones only and misses some. Of about 80,000 clones in the sample, approximately 60% were seen once. Specimen: PBMCs. The receptors derive from a male donor in good health and CMV-seropositive. The CDR3 runs from the conserved cysteine through the conserved F or W. Each record gives: J gene, CDR3 length, D gene, clone size, V gene, CDR3 DNA, CDR3 protein. The D gene is left open where the match is weak. The size of a clone is reported for some rows only, either as once, few or many, or as a class for expanded clones.

j_gene: TRBJ2-7
len: 14
d_gene: .
abundance: .
v_gene: TRBV9
CDR3nt: TGTGCCAGCAGCGTACAGGAATCCCCCTACGAGCAGTACTTC
CDR3aa: CASSVQESPYEQYF

j_gene: TRBJ2-7
len: 15
d_gene: TRBD1
abundance: .
v_gene: TRBV6-1
CDR3nt: TGTGCCAGCAGTTTACCGGGACAGGTGTCAAGCGAGCAGTACTTC
CDR3aa: CASSLPGQVSSEQYF

j_gene: TRBJ2-7
len: 13
d_gene: TRBD2
abundance: .
v_gene: TRBV27
CDR3nt: TGTGCCAGCAGTTTATCCGGGACTAGCGAGCAGTACTTC
CDR3aa: CASSLSGTSEQYF

j_gene: TRBJ1-2
len: 16
d_gene: .
abundance: .
v_gene: TRBV6-5
CDR3nt: TGTGCCAGCAGTTACGGACTTTCGTTTGTGGCGGGAGGCTACACCTTC
CDR3aa: CASSYGLSFVAGGYTF

j_gene: TRBJ2-7
len: 14
d_gene: .
abundance: .
v_gene: TRBV5-6
CDR3nt: TGTGCCAGCAGCATTGGACAGAGCTCCTACGAGCAGTACTTC
CDR3aa: CASSIGQSSYEQYF

j_gene: TRBJ1-6
len: 17
d_gene: TRBD1
abundance: .
v_gene: TRBV11-2
CDR3nt: TGTGCCAGCAGCCCTAGGGGATTGACAGGGGATAATTCACCCCTCCACTTT
CDR3aa: CASSPRGLTGDNSPLHF

j_gene: TRBJ1-2
len: 12
d_gene: .
abundance: .
v_gene: TRBV15
CDR3nt: TGTGCCACCAGCCCTCCGGCGGCAGACTACACCTTC
CDR3aa: CATSPPAADYTF

j_gene: TRBJ1-3
len: 14
d_gene: TRBD1
abundance: .
v_gene: TRBV15
CDR3nt: TGTGCCACCAGCAAAGGGACAGTTGGAAACACCATATATTTT
CDR3aa: CATSKGTVGNTIYF

j_gene: TRBJ2-7
len: 14
d_gene: .
abundance: .
v_gene: TRBV11-2
CDR3nt: TGTGCCAGCAGCTTAGGAGTAGGGAGGTACGAGCAGTACTTC
CDR3aa: CASSLGVGRYEQYF

j_gene: TRBJ2-3
len: 17
d_gene: TRBD1
abundance: .
v_gene: TRBV9
CDR3nt: TGTGCCAGCAGTCGGGACAGCTTATCACGACCAACAGATACGCAGTATTTT
CDR3aa: CASSRDSLSRPTDTQYF

j_gene: TRBJ1-4
len: 14
d_gene: .
abundance: .
v_gene: TRBV6-5
CDR3nt: TGTGCCAGCAGTTACGCAGGGAGGAATGAAAAACTGTTTTTT
CDR3aa: CASSYAGRNEKLFF

j_gene: TRBJ2-7
len: 18
d_gene: TRBD1
abundance: .
v_gene: TRBV27
CDR3nt: TGTGCCAGCAGCCCCGTTCGGACCGGGACAGGGGCCTCCTACGAGCAGTACTTC
CDR3aa: CASSPVRTGTGASYEQYF

j_gene: TRBJ2-7
len: 12
d_gene: .
abundance: few
v_gene: TRBV2
CDR3nt: TGTGCCAGCTGGGACACGCACTACGAGCAGTACTTC
CDR3aa: CASWDTHYEQYF

j_gene: TRBJ2-2
len: 16
d_gene: .
abundance: once
v_gene: TRBV11-2
CDR3nt: TGTGCCAGCAGCTCCCTACCAATGGCGGAGCCCGGGGAGCTGTTTTTT
CDR3aa: CASSSLPMAEPGELFF